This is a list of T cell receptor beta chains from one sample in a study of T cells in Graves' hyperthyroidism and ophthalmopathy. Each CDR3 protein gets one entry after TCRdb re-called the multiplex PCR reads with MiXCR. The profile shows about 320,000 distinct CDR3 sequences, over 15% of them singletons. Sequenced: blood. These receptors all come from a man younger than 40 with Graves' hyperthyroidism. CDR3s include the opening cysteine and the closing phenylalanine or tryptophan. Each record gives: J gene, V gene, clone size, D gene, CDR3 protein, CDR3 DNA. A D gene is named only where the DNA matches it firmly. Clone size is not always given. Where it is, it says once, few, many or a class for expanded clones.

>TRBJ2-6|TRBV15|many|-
CATSRDGNAGANVLTF
TGTGCCACCAGCAGAGATGGGAACGCTGGGGCCAACGTCCTGACTTTC
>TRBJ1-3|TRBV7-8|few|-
CASSRGLSWNTIYF
TGTGCCAGCAGCAGGGGTCTCTCCTGGAACACCATATATTTT
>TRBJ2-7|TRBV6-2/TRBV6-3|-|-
CASSYSEGQGYEQYF
TGTGCCAGCAGTTACAGCGAAGGGCAGGGGTACGAGCAGTACTTC
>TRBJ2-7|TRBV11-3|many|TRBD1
CASSFSRGRDEQYF
TGTGCCAGCAGCTTTAGTAGGGGGCGCGACGAGCAGTACTTC
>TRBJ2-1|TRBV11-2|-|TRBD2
CASSPGTSGSPLYNEQFF
TGTGCCAGCAGCCCAGGGACTAGCGGGAGCCCCCTATACAATGAGCAGTTCTTC
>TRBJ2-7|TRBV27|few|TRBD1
CASSMDREADEQYF
TGTGCCAGCAGTATGGACAGGGAGGCTGACGAGCAGTACTTC
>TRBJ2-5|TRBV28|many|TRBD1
CASSLLPGQETQYF
TGTGCCAGCAGTTTATTACCGGGACAGGAGACCCAGTACTTC
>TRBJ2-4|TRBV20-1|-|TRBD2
CSAQSMTSGNYENIQYF
TGCAGTGCTCAGTCAATGACTAGCGGGAACTACGAAAACATTCAGTACTTC
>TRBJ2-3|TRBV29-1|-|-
CSVRRVDTQYF
TGCAGCGTCCGGAGGGTAGATACGCAGTATTTT
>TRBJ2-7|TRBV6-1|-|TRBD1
CASRVRDRGFILSYEQYF
TGTGCCAGCCGAGTCCGGGACAGGGGGTTCATTTTGTCCTACGAGCAGTACTTC
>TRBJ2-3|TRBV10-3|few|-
CAISGSQTSSDTQYF
TGTGCCATCAGTGGGAGTCAAACTAGCTCAGATACGCAGTATTTT
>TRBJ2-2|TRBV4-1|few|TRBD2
CASSGHRSTSGRPLTGELFF
TGCGCCAGCAGCGGACACCGATCCACTAGCGGGAGGCCTCTTACCGGGGAGCTGTTTTTT
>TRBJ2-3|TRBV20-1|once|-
CNAIGTTDTQYF
TGCAATGCTATTGGGACCACAGATACGCAGTATTTT
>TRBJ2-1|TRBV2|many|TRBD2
CASRETSGIGYEQFF
TGTGCCAGCAGGGAGACTAGCGGGATTGGGTATGAGCAGTTCTTC
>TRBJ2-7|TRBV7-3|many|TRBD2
CASSERGLVDEQYF
TGTGCCAGCAGCGAAAGGGGACTAGTAGACGAGCAGTACTTC
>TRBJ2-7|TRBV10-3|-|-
CAISPTGRYEQYF
TGTGCCATCAGCCCCACTGGACGGTACGAGCAGTACTTC
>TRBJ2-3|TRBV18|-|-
CASSPQGTSNWGTDTQYF
TGTGCCAGCTCACCACAAGGGACATCTAACTGGGGTACAGATACGCAGTATTTT
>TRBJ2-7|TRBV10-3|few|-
CAISEFQGPYEQYF
TGTGCCATCAGTGAGTTCCAGGGCCCCTACGAGCAGTACTTC
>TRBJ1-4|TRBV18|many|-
CASSPSREKLFF
TGTGCCAGCTCACCCAGTCGGGAAAAACTGTTTTTT
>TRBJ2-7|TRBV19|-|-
CASSFAAPYEQYF
TGTGCCAGTAGTTTCGCCGCTCCCTACGAGCAGTACTTC
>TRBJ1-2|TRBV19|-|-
CAGTGMDGYTF
TGTGCCGGTACAGGCATGGACGGCTACACCTTC
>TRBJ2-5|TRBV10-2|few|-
CASSENREPGTQYF
TGCGCCAGCAGTGAGAACAGGGAGCCGGGGACCCAGTACTTC
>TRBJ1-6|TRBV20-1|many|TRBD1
CSARSHRTGSPLHF
TGCAGTGCTAGATCCCATAGGACAGGATCACCCCTCCACTTT
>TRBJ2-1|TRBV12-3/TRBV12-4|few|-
CASSDGGRNEQFF
TGTGCCAGCAGTGATGGAGGACGCAATGAGCAGTTCTTC
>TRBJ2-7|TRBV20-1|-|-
CSARGMGDEQYF
TGCAGTGCTAGAGGGATGGGGGACGAGCAGTACTTC
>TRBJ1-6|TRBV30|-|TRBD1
CASDRENSPLHF
TGTGCCTCAGACAGGGAGAATTCACCCCTCCACTTT
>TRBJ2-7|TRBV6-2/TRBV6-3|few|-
CASKRVEDSYEQYF
TGTGCCAGCAAGAGGGTCGAGGACTCCTACGAGCAGTACTTC
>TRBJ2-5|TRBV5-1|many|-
CASSLAVRRQGQETQYF
TGCGCCAGCAGCTTGGCGGTTCGAAGGCAGGGACAAGAGACCCAGTACTTC
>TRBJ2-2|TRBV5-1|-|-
CASSFFGYTGELFF
TGCGCCAGCAGCTTTTTTGGATACACCGGGGAGCTGTTTTTT
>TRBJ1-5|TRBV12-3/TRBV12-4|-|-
CASGGDGSNQPQHF
TGTGCCAGCGGGGGGGATGGGAGCAATCAGCCCCAGCATTTT
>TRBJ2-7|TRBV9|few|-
CASSVGRGEQYF
TGTGCCAGCAGCGTAGGTCGGGGCGAGCAGTACTTC
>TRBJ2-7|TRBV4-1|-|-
CASSQDLGRVYEQYF
TGCGCCAGCAGCCAAGATCTGGGCAGGGTCTACGAGCAGTACTTC
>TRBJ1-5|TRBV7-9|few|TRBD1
CASSLRAQGVVKGEGGNDQPQHF
TGTGCCAGCAGCTTAAGGGCTCAGGGGGTGGTTAAGGGTGAAGGGGGTAACGATCAGCCCCAGCATTTT
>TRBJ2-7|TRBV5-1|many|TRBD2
CASSHPRLALERNEQYF
TGCGCCAGCAGCCACCCCCGACTAGCCCTGGAGAGGAACGAGCAGTACTTC
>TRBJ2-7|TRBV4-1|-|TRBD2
CASSQDRLAGSEQYF
TGCGCCAGCAGCCAAGATCGGCTAGCGGGAAGCGAGCAGTACTTC
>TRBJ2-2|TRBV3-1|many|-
CASIGTANTGELFF
TGTGCCAGCATCGGGACGGCAAACACCGGGGAGCTGTTTTTT